This TCR beta chain appears in the sequencing data of a study of Ad26.COV2.S vaccination and SARS-CoV-2 variants. Trimming left V 1 base short and J 0 bases short, with 10 bases between. Germline-derived CDR1 and CDR2 are LNHDA and SQIVND (reference sequence). The CDR3 covers 17 residues. Only in-frame clones appear in the TCRdb table, and some are missing; sequencing was by immunoSEQ multiplex PCR. The sample yields more than 250,000 clones, 80% to 90% seen once. Treatment specified: some 20 received Ad26.COV2.S at low or high dose, single or two shots; about 5 received placebo; per-sample allocation not given. Collection of samples fell on day 63 after the first vaccine or placebo injection.

This sequence was found in a person aged 18-60 years who received the Ad26.COV2.S COVID-19 vaccine or a placebo. Source: peripheral blood, taken in a trial of Ad26.COV2.S vaccine versus placebo. The chain uses TRBV19 and TRBJ1-6; the D is unclear. The CDR3 DNA follows: TGTGCCAGTAGTATAGGTGGTCCAAGCTCCTATAATTCACCCCTCCACTTT. Its protein is CASSIGGPSSYNSPLHF.